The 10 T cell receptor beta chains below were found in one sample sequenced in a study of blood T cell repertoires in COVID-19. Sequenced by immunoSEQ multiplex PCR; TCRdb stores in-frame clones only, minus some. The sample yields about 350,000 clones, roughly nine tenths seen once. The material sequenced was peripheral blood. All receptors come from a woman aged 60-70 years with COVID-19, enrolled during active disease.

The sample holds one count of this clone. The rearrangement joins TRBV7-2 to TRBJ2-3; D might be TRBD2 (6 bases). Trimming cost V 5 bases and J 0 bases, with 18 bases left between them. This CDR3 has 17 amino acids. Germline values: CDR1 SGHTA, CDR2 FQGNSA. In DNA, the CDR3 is TGTGCCAGCAGCCTTTTGCCAGGCGGGGCCAGCACAGATACGCAGTATTTT. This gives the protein CASSLLPGGASTDTQYF.

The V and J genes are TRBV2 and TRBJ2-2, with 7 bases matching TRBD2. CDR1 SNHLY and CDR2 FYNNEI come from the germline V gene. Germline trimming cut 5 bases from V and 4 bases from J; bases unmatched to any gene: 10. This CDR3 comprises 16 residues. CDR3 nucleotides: TGTGCCAGCAGTCCTACTAGCGCTCGAGGCACCGGGGAGCTGTTTTTT. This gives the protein CASSPTSARGTGELFF. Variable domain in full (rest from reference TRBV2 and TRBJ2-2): EPEVTQTPSHQVTQMGQEVILRCVPISNHLYFYWYRQILGQKVEFLVSFYNNEISEKSEIFDDQFSVERPDGSNFTLKIRSTKLEDSAMYFCASSPTSARGTGELFFGEGSRLTVL.

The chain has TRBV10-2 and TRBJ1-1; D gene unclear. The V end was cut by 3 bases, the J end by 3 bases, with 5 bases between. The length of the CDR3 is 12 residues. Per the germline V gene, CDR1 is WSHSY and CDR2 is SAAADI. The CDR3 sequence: CASSDGYTEAFF. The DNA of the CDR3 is TGCGCCAGCAGTGACGGGTACACTGAAGCTTTCTTT.

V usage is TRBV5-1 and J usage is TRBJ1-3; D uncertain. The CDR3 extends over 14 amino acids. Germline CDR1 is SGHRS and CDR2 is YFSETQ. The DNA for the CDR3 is TGCGCTCCGGCCGTCCGGGGCTCTGGAAACACCATATATTTT. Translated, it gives CAPAVRGSGNTIYF.

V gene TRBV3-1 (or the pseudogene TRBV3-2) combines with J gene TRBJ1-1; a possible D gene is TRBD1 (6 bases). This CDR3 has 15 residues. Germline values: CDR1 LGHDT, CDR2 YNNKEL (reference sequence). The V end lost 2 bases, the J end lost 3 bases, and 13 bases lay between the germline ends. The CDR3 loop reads CASSQLGGGDTEAFF. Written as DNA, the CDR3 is TGTGCCAGCAGCCAACTCGGGGGGGGCGACACTGAAGCTTTCTTT.

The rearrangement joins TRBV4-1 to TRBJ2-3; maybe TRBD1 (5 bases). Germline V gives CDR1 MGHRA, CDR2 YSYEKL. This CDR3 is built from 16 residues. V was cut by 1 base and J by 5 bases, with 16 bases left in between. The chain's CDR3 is CASSQGNNQGGDTQYF. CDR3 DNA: TGCGCCAGCAGCCAAGGTAATAATCAGGGCGGAGATACGCAGTATTTT.

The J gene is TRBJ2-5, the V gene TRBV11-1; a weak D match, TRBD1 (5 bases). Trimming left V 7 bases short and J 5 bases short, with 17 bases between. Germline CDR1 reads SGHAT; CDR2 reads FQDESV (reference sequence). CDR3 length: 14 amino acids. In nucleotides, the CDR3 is TGTGCCAGCACCCCGTGGGGCTCTCGGGAGACCCAGTACTTC. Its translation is CASTPWGSRETQYF.

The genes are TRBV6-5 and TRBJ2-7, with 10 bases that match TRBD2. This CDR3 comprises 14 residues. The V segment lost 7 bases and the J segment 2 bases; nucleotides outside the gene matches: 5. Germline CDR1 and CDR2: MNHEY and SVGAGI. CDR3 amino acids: CASTKLAGAYEQYF. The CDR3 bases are TGTGCCAGCACAAAGCTAGCGGGGGCCTACGAGCAGTACTTC.

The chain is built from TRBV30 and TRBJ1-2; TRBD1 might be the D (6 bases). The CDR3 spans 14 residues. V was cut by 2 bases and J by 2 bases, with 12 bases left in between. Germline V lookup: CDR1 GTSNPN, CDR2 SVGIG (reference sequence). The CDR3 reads CAWSLSRGNYGYTF. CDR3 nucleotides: TGTGCCTGGAGTCTCTCTAGGGGGAACTATGGCTACACCTTC.

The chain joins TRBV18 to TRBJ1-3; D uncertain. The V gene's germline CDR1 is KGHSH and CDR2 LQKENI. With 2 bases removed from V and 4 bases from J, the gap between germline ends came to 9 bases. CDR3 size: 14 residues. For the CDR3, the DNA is TGTGCCAGCTCACCAGACGGAGGGGGAAACACCATATATTTT. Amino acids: CASSPDGGGNTIYF.